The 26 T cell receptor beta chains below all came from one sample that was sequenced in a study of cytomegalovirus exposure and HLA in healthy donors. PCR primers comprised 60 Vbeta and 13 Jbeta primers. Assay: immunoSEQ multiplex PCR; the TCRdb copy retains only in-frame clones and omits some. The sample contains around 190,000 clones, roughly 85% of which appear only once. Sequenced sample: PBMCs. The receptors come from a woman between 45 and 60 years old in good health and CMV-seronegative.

Written as DNA, the CDR3 is TGTGCCAGTAGTACGGACAGGAGCTCTGGGGCCAACGTCCTGACTTTC. Protein sequence: CASSTDRSSGANVLTF. The chain recombines TRBV19 with TRBJ2-6; 7 nucleotides align to TRBD1. The CDR3 is 16 amino acids. The V segment lost 4 bases and the J segment 0 bases; nucleotides outside the gene matches: 3. Germline assignment: CDR1 LNHDA and CDR2 SQIVND (reference sequence).

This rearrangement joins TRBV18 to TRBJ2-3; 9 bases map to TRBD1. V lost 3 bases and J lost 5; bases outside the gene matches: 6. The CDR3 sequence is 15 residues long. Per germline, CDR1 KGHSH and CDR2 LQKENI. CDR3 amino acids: CASSPRDRELDTQYF. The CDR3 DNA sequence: TGTGCCAGCTCACCTCGGGACAGGGAGTTAGATACGCAGTATTTT.

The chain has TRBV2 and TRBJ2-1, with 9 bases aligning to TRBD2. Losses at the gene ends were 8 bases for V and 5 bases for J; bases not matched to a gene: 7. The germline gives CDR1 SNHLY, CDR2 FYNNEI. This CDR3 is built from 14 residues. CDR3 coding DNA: TGTGCCAGCTCCTGTTTAGCGGGAGACAATGAGCAGTTCTTC. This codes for CASSCLAGDNEQFF.

CDR3 amino acids: CASSQEEGTGANVLTF. As DNA, the CDR3 is TGTGCCAGCAGCCAAGAGGAGGGTACTGGGGCCAACGTCCTGACTTTC. The chain is built from TRBV4-2 and TRBJ2-6, with a weak D call TRBD2 (6 bases). V was trimmed by 0 bases and J by 2 bases, leaving 8 bases between them. Germline V gene lookup returns CDR1 LGHNA and CDR2 YNFKEQ. The CDR3 runs 16 residues.

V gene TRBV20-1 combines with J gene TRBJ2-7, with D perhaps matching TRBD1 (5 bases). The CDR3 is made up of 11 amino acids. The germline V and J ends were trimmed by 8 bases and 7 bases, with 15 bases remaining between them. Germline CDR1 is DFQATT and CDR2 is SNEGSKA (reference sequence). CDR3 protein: CSCSGPEEQYF. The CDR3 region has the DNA TGCAGTTGTTCAGGGCCGGAAGAGCAGTACTTC.

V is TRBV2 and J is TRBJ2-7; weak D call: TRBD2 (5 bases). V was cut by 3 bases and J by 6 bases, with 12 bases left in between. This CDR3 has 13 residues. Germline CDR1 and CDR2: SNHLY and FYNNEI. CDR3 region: CASSDARGLEQYF. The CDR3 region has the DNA TGTGCCAGCAGTGACGCCCGGGGTCTCGAGCAGTACTTC.

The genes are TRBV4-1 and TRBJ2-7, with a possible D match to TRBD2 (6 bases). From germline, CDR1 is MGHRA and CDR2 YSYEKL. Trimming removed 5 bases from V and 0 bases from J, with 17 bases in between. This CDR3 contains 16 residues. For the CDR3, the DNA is TGCGCCAGCAGCGGACCGGAGGGCCGGAGCTCCTACGAGCAGTACTTC. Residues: CASSGPEGRSSYEQYF.

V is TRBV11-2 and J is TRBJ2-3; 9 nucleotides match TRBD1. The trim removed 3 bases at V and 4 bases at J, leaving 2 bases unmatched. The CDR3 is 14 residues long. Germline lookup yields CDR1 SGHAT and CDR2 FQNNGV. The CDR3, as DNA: TGTGCCAGCAGCTTGAGACAGGGGGCAGATACGCAGTATTTT. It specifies CASSLRQGADTQYF.

The CDR3 protein is CASSTAAEGKLFF. The CDR3 coding sequence is TGTGCCAGTTCGACAGCCGCGGAGGGAAAACTGTTTTTT. The chain has TRBV6-1 and TRBJ1-4; maybe TRBD1 (5 bases). CDR3 size: 13 residues. CDR1 and CDR2 from the germline V gene are MNHNS and SASEGT. V was trimmed by 9 bases and J by 10 bases, leaving 18 bases between them.

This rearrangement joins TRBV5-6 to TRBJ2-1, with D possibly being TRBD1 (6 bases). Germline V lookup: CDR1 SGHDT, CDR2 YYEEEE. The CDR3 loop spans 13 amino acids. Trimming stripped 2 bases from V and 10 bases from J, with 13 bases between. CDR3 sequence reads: CASSFDRFLEQFF. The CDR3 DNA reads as TGTGCCAGCAGCTTTGACAGGTTTTTGGAGCAGTTCTTC.

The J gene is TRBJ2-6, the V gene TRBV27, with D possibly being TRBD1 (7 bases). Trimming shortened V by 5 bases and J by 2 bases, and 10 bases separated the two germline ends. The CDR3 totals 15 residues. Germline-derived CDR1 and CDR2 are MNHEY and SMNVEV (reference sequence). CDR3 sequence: CASSRRGPGANVLTF. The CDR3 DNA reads TGTGCCAGCAGTCGGAGGGGGCCTGGGGCCAACGTCCTGACTTTC.

The CDR3 sequence is CASSPGQGHETQYF. In DNA form, the CDR3 reads TGCGCCAGCAGCCCAGGACAGGGGCACGAGACCCAGTACTTC. V gene TRBV5-1 combines with J gene TRBJ2-5, with 9 bases fitting TRBD1. CDR3 size: 14 residues. Germline assignment: CDR1 SGHRS and CDR2 YFSETQ. The J segment lost 5 bases and the V segment lost 4 bases, leaving 6 bases of the junction unmatched.

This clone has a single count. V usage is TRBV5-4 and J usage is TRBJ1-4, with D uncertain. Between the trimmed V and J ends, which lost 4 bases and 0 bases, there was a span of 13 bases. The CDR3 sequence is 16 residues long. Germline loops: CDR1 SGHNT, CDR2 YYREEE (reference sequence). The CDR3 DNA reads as TGTGCCAGCAGCCCAATAGCGGCGCCAACTAATGAAAAACTGTTTTTT. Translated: CASSPIAAPTNEKLFF.

The CDR3 here is CASSTAGNSSYEQYF. The CDR3 nucleotides are TGTGCCAGCAGCACCGCAGGGAATAGCTCCTACGAGCAGTACTTC. V usage is TRBV7-9 and J usage is TRBJ2-7; weak D call: TRBD1 (5 bases). The CDR3 is 15 residues long. Germline loops: CDR1 SEHNR, CDR2 FQNEAQ (reference sequence). V was clipped by 5 bases and J by 0 bases, with 14 bases between them. Full variable domain (rest looked up from reference TRBV7-9 and TRBJ2-7): DTGVSQNPRHKITKRGQNVTFRCDPISEHNRLYWYRQTLGQGPEFLTYFQNEAQLEKSRLLSDRFSAERPKGSFSTLEIQRTEQGDSAMYLCASSTAGNSSYEQYFGPGTRLTVT.

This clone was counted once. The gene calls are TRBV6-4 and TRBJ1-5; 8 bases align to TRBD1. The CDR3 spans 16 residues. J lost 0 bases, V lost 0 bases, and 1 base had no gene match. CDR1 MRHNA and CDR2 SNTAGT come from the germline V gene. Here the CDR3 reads CASSDSDRASNQPQHF. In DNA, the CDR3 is TGTGCCAGCAGTGACTCGGACAGGGCTAGCAATCAGCCCCAGCATTTT.

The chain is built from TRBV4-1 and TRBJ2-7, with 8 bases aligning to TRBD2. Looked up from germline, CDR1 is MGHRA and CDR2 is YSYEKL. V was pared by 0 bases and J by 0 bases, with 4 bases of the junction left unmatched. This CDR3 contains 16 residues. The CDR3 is CASSQDPLADSYEQYF. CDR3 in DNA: TGCGCCAGCAGCCAAGATCCACTAGCGGACTCCTACGAGCAGTACTTC.

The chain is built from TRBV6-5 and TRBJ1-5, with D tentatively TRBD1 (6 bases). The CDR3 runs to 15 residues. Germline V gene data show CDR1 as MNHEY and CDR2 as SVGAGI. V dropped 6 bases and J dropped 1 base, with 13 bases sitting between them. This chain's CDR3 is CASSFRQASNQPQHF. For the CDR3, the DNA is TGTGCCAGCAGCTTCAGACAGGCCAGCAATCAGCCCCAGCATTTT.

The CDR3 sequence is CASSLATLSGNEQFF. In DNA, the CDR3 is TGTGCCAGCAGCTTGGCTACCCTTTCCGGCAATGAGCAGTTCTTC. This chain uses TRBV5-4 with TRBJ2-1; D is unresolved. The CDR3 has 15 amino acids. V was pared by 0 bases and J by 6 bases, with 13 bases between. Looked up from germline, CDR1 is SGHNT and CDR2 is YYREEE (reference sequence).

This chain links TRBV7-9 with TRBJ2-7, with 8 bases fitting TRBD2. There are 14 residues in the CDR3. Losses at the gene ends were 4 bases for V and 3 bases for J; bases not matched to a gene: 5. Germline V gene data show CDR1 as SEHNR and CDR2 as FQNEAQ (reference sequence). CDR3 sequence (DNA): TGTGCCAGCAGCTCGGGACTAGTAGTCTACGAGCAGTACTTC. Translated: CASSSGLVVYEQYF. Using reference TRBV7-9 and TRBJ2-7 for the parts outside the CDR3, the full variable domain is DTGVSQNPRHKITKRGQNVTFRCDPISEHNRLYWYRQTLGQGPEFLTYFQNEAQLEKSRLLSDRFSAERPKGSFSTLEIQRTEQGDSAMYLCASSSGLVVYEQYFGPGTRLTVT.

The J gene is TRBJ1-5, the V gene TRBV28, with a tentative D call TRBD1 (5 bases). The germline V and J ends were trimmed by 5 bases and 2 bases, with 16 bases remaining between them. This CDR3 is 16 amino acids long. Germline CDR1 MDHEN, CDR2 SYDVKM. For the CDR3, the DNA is TGTGCCAGCAGTATTGCGGGGCGGTCAGGCAATCAGCCCCAGCATTTT. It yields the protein CASSIAGRSGNQPQHF.

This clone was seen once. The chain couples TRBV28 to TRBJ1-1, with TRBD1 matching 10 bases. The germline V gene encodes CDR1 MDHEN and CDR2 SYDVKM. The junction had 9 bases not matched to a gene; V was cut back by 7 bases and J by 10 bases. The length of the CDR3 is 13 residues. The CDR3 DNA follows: TGTGCCAGCAAATCCCCGGGACAGGGGAGAGCTTTCTTT. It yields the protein CASKSPGQGRAFF.

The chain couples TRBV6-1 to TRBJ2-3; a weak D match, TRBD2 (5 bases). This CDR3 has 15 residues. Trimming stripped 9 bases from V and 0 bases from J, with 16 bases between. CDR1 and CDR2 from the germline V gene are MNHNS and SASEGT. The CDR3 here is CASIPGGLSTDTQYF. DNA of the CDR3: TGTGCCAGTATACCTGGCGGGTTGAGCACAGATACGCAGTATTTT.

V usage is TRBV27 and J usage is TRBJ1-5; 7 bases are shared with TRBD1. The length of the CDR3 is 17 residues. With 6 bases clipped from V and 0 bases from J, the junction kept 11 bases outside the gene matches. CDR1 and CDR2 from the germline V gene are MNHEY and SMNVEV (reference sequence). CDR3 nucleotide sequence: TGTGCCAGCAGAGAAACGGGACAGCTCTATAGCAATCAGCCCCAGCATTTT. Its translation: CASRETGQLYSNQPQHF.

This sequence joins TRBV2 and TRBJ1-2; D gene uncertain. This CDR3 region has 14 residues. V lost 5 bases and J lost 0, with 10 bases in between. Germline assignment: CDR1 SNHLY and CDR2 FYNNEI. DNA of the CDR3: TGTGCCAGCAGTCCCCTATTAGCTAACTATGGCTACACCTTC. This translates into CASSPLLANYGYTF. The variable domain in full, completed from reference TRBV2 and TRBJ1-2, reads EPEVTQTPSHQVTQMGQEVILRCVPISNHLYFYWYRQILGQKVEFLVSFYNNEISEKSEIFDDQFSVERPDGSNFTLKIRSTKLEDSAMYFCASSPLLANYGYTFGSGTRLTVV.

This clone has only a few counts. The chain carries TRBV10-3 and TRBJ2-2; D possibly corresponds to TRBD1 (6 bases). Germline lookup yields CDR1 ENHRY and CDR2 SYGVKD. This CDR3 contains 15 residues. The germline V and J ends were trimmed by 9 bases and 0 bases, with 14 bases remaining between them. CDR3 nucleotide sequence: TGTGCCATATCAACCGGGACACCGAACACCGGGGAGCTGTTTTTT. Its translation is CAISTGTPNTGELFF.

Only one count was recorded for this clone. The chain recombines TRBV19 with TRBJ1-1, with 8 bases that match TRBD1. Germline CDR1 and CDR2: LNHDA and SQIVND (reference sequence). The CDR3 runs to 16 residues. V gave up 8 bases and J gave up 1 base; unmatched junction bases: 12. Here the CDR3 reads CASRDRSKKKNTEAFF. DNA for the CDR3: TGTGCCAGTCGGGACAGGAGTAAGAAGAAGAACACTGAAGCTTTCTTT. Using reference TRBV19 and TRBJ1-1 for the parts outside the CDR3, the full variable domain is DGGITQSPKYLFRKEGQNVTLSCEQNLNHDAMYWYRQDPGQGLRLIYYSQIVNDFQKGDIAEGYSVSREKKESFPLTVTSAQKNPTAFYLCASRDRSKKKNTEAFFGQGTRLTVV.